This T cell receptor (beta chain) was sequenced during a study of beta chain features in type 1 diabetes. Reverse transcription of all isolated RNA meant that expressed TCRB transcripts were sequenced. Method: immunoSEQ multiplex PCR; TCRdb's copy keeps in-frame clones and lacks some. The repertoire consists of more than 300,000 clones, with roughly 12% occurring once and the leading ten covering under 0.02%. The table lists this clone with a few counts. Sorted CD4+ subsets: naive, central memory, regulatory, stem cell-like memory (CD45RO/CCR7/CD25/CD127/CD95/CD27 panel). Germline-derived CDR1 and CDR2 are LNHDA and SQIVND (reference sequence). The V and J ends lost 1 base and 15 bases respectively, with 13 bases between them. This CDR3 spans 12 amino acids.

The sample comprised naive CD4+ T cells from blood. This chain connects TRBV19 to TRBJ1-5; tentative D call: TRBD1 (5 bases). The sequence was collected from a man aged 18 to 30 in good health. As DNA, the CDR3 is TGTGCCAGTAGTATAGGAGACAGCGCCCGGCATTTT. Translated: CASSIGDSARHF. The whole variable domain, filled in from reference TRBV19 and TRBJ1-5, reads DGGITQSPKYLFRKEGQNVTLSCEQNLNHDAMYWYRQDPGQGLRLIYYSQIVNDFQKGDIAEGYSVSREKKESFPLTVTSAQKNPTAFYLCASSIGDSARHFGDGTRLSIL.